Below, one T cell receptor beta chain is given with its context. The antigen remains unidentified. Only in-frame clones appear in the TCRdb table, and some are missing; sequencing was by immunoSEQ multiplex PCR. The sample contains about 5,200 clones, around 81% of which appear only once. This record comes from a study of immune evolution from preneoplasia to lung adenocarcinoma. Patient tissue came from resections in Japan or China, 2014–2017. Overall study findings and caveats: Top clone frequencies peaked in normal lung, apparently declining through invasive adenocarcinoma. Later-stage lesions appeared to have more T cells, more diversity, less clonality.

The CDR3 has 16 amino acids. After removal of 1 base from V and 0 bases from J, the junction contained 2 bases not matched to a gene. Looked up from germline, CDR1 is SGHRS and CDR2 is YFSETQ. The chain has TRBV5-1 and TRBJ2-5, with 11 bases identical to TRBD2. Material for sequencing was FFPE adjacent normal lung tissue. This sequence originates from a donor at least 70 years old with lung adenocarcinoma. CDR3 nucleotides: TGCGCCAGCAGCTTGACGACTAGCGGGGACCAAGAGACCCAGTACTTC. The encoded protein is CASSLTTSGDQETQYF.